Listed below are T cell receptor beta chains from one sample, sequenced in a study of blood T cells in healthy people across ages. TCRdb re-analysed the 5' RACE reads in MiXCR, keeping a single row per CDR3 protein. The sample comprises 1 million or so distinct CDR3 sequences, 35% to 50% of which are singletons, and approximately 20% rests with the top ten. The material sequenced was blood. These receptors were taken from an older woman in good health. Each CDR3 is given with its conserved first and last residue. The D gene is left open where the match is weak. Size tells how often a clone was seen (once, few, many) or the class of an expanded clone, and some rows leave it out.

V	D	J	size	CDR3	DNA
TRBV20-1	TRBD1	TRBJ1-6	.	CSVGRGNSPLHF	TGCAGTGTAGGCAGGGGGAATTCACCCCTCCACTTT
TRBV5-1	TRBD2	TRBJ2-1	few	CASSLKLAGAGSYNEQFF	TGCGCCAGCAGCTTGAAACTAGCGGGAGCGGGTTCCTACAATGAGCAGTTCTTC
TRBV9	TRBD1	TRBJ2-1	.	CASSVGSGQGAVVEQFF	TGTGCCAGCAGCGTAGGCTCGGGACAGGGGGCGGTTGTTGAGCAGTTCTTC
TRBV7-9	.	TRBJ2-6	few	CASSLPGPGSGANVLTF	TGTGCCAGCAGCCTACCGGGACCAGGCTCTGGGGCCAACGTCCTGACTTTC
TRBV10-3	.	TRBJ2-7	few	CAISETGVVYEQYF	TGTGCCATCAGTGAGACAGGAGTAGTCTACGAGCAGTACTTC
TRBV7-6	.	TRBJ2-7	.	CASSPAGISSYEQYF	TGTGCCAGCAGCCCGGCGGGTATAAGCTCCTACGAGCAGTACTTC
TRBV3-1	.	TRBJ2-3	.	CASSAIAGATDTQYF	TGTGCCAGCAGCGCTATAGCAGGGGCCACAGATACGCAGTATTTT
TRBV4-1	TRBD2	TRBJ2-5	few	CASSQTGTSGSLPETQYF	TGCGCCAGCAGCCAGACTGGGACTAGCGGGAGCCTTCCAGAGACCCAGTACTTC
TRBV13	TRBD1	TRBJ2-5	few	CASSFGGQGTQETQYF	TGTGCCAGCAGCTTCGGCGGACAGGGGACCCAAGAGACCCAGTACTTC
TRBV28	.	TRBJ2-1	.	CASSPVGQGYNEQFF	TGTGCCAGCAGTCCGGTGGGGCAGGGGTACAATGAGCAGTTCTTC
TRBV7-3	TRBD2	TRBJ2-7	.	CASSLSSGRMYEQYF	TGTGCCAGCAGCTTAAGTAGCGGGAGGATGTACGAGCAGTACTTC
TRBV20-1	TRBD1	TRBJ2-7	.	CSARDPGQGARYEQYF	TGCAGTGCTAGAGACCCCGGCCAGGGGGCGCGCTACGAGCAGTACTTC
TRBV24-1	TRBD2	TRBJ2-7	.	CATSALAGGNNEQYF	TGTGCCACCAGTGCCCTAGCGGGAGGGAACAATGAGCAGTACTTC
TRBV15	.	TRBJ2-1	.	CASGGRVSDEQFF	TGTGCCTCAGGAGGTCGTGTCTCGGATGAGCAGTTCTTC
TRBV10-1	.	TRBJ2-7	few	CASRARVDSYEQYF	TGCGCCAGCAGAGCCCGGGTGGACTCCTACGAGCAGTACTTC
TRBV27	TRBD1	TRBJ2-5	.	CASSPYRGSETQYF	TGTGCCAGCAGTCCCTACAGGGGCTCGGAGACCCAGTACTTC
TRBV11-2	TRBD2	TRBJ2-1	once	CASSLKGGEGLAVRSSYNEQFF	TGTGCCAGCAGCTTAAAAGGGGGAGAGGGACTAGCGGTTAGGAGCTCCTACAATGAGCAGTTCTTC
TRBV11-2	TRBD2	TRBJ2-5	.	CASSQTLAGVQYF	TGTGCCAGCAGCCAAACCTTAGCGGGAGTGCAGTACTTC
TRBV20-1	.	TRBJ2-5	few	CSGSPVGTQYF	TGCAGTGGGAGCCCAGTGGGGACCCAGTACTTC
TRBV28	.	TRBJ2-1	few	CASSLPGGTSQRQFF	TGTGCCAGCAGTTTACCGGGCGGGACGTCACAGAGGCAGTTCTTC
TRBV7-3	.	TRBJ2-1	few	CASSLTAGTYNEQFF	TGTGCCAGCAGCTTAACGGCGGGTACCTACAATGAGCAGTTCTTC
TRBV27	.	TRBJ2-7	.	CASSFPGEVHSYEQYF	TGTGCCAGCAGTTTTCCCGGGGAGGTGCACTCCTACGAGCAGTACTTC
TRBV20-1	.	TRBJ2-1	few	CSVPGRYTNEQFF	TGCAGTGTCCCGGGGAGATACACCAATGAGCAGTTCTTC
TRBV6-6	TRBD2	TRBJ2-7	.	CASSPTGGSEQYF	TGTGCCAGCAGCCCGACGGGAGGGAGCGAGCAGTACTTC
TRBV29-1	TRBD2	TRBJ2-1	.	CSVGTSGSSYNEEFF	TGCAGCGTGGGGACTAGCGGGAGCTCCTACAATGAGGAGTTCTTC
TRBV6-6	.	TRBJ2-6	.	CASKTGLGANVLTF	TGTGCCAGCAAAACAGGTCTTGGGGCCAACGTCCTGACTTTC
TRBV20-1	.	TRBJ2-7	.	CSALSRLYF	TGCAGTGCCCTATCGCGTCTGTACTTC
TRBV2	TRBD1	TRBJ2-5	.	CASSGQPGQGVYNEQYF	TGTGCCAGCAGTGGACAACCGGGACAGGGAGTGTACAATGAGCAGTACTTC
TRBV27	.	TRBJ2-7	few	CASSFSVTPYEQYF	TGTGCCAGCAGTTTCTCGGTTACCCCCTACGAGCAGTACTTC
TRBV4-1	.	TRBJ1-5	.	CASSEGGGSNQPQHF	TGCGCCAGCAGCGAGGGCGGGGGGAGCAATCAGCCCCAGCATTTT
TRBV6-6	TRBD1	TRBJ2-7	once	CASSHGGQGYEQYF	TGTGCCAGCAGTCACGGCGGACAGGGCTACGAGCAGTACTTC
TRBV7-9	.	TRBJ1-2	few	CASSHDTEDGYTF	TGTGCCAGCAGCCACGATACTGAGGATGGCTACACCTTC
TRBV7-2	TRBD1	TRBJ1-2	few	CASSLGTGSFYGYTF	TGTGCCAGCAGCTTGGGGACAGGATCCTTCTATGGCTACACCTTC
TRBV7-3	TRBD1	TRBJ2-1	few	CASSRDRGQGYEQFF	TGTGCCAGCAGCCGAGACAGGGGGCAGGGTTATGAGCAGTTCTTC
TRBV2	.	TRBJ1-4	.	CASSEPTDIGEKLFF	TGTGCCAGCAGTGAACCGACCGACATAGGAGAAAAACTGTTTTTT
TRBV12-3/TRBV12-4	TRBD2	TRBJ2-7	.	CASSLRLAGYNEQYF	TGTGCCAGCAGTCTAAGGCTAGCGGGCTACAATGAGCAGTACTTC
TRBV20-1	.	TRBJ1-1	few	CSASSWGRGNTEAFF	TGCAGTGCTAGTTCGTGGGGCCGGGGGAACACTGAAGCTTTCTTT
TRBV27	.	TRBJ2-1	.	CASSLSPGLPYNEQFF	TGTGCCAGCAGTTTATCGCCCGGACTTCCCTACAATGAGCAGTTCTTC
TRBV7-2	.	TRBJ2-5	.	CASSFGTGYGQYF	TGTGCCAGCAGCTTCGGGACGGGCTACGGGCAGTACTTC
TRBV14	TRBD1	TRBJ1-1	.	CASSLRTGGETEAFF	TGTGCCAGCAGCCTGCGGACAGGGGGCGAGACTGAAGCTTTCTTT
TRBV20-1	.	TRBJ2-2	few	CSAREVKLNTGELFF	TGCAGTGCTAGAGAGGTTAAACTTAACACCGGGGAGCTGTTTTTT
TRBV6-1	.	TRBJ1-2	few	CASSEVAGTNYGYTF	TGTGCCAGCAGTGAAGTTGCGGGAACTAACTATGGCTACACCTTC
TRBV28	TRBD2	TRBJ2-7	few	CASSLTSGRAREQYF	TGTGCCAGCAGTTTGACTAGCGGGAGGGCCCGCGAGCAGTACTTC
TRBV9	TRBD2	TRBJ2-5	.	CASSVGAGGGQETQYF	TGTGCCAGCAGCGTAGGGGCGGGAGGTGGGCAAGAGACCCAGTACTTC
TRBV6-1	TRBD1	TRBJ1-5	few	CASMGGTGFHQPQHF	TGTGCCAGCATGGGCGGGACAGGGTTTCATCAGCCCCAGCATTTT
TRBV14	.	TRBJ1-2	.	CASSELLRDLGGYTF	TGTGCCAGCAGCGAACTACTAAGGGATTTAGGTGGCTACACCTTC